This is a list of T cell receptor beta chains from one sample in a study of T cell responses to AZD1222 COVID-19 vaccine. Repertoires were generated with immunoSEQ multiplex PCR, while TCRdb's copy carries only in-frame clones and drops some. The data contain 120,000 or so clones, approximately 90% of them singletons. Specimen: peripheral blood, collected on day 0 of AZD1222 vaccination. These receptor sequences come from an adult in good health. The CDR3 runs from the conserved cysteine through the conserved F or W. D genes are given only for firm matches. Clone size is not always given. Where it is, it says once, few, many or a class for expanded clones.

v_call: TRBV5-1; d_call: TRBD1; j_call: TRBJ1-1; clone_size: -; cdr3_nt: TGCGCCAGCAGCTTGGTCGGGACAGGTTACGAACAAGGCCCTGAAGCTTTCTTT; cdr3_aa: CASSLVGTGYEQGPEAFF
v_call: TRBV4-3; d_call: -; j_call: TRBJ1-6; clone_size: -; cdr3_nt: TGCGCCAGCAGCGCAAGGGGGACGGAAAATTCACCCCTCCACTTT; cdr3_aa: CASSARGTENSPLHF
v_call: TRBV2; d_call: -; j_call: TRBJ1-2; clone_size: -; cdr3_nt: TGTGCCAGCAGTCCAGAGTTGGGCGGGCGCTATGGCTACACCTTC; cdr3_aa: CASSPELGGRYGYTF
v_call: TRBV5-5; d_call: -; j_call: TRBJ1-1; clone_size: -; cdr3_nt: TGTGCCAGCAGCTCCCTGGGGCAGGTGGACACTGAAGCTTTCTTT; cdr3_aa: CASSSLGQVDTEAFF
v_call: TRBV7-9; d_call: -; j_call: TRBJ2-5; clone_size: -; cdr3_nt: TGTGCCAGCAGGCCCCTAGCTCCACAAGAGACCCAGTACTTC; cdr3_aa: CASRPLAPQETQYF
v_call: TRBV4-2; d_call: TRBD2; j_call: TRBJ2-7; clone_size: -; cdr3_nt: TGTGCCAGCAGCCAAGTCAAGACTAGCGCTTCCCCCTACGAGCAGTACTTC; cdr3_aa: CASSQVKTSASPYEQYF
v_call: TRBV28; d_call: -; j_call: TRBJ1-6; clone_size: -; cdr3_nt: TGTGCCATCCCAGGGGAGTCCTATAATTCACCCCTCCACTTT; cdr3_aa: CAIPGESYNSPLHF
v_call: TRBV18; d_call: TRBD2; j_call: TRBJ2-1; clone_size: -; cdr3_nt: TGTGCCAGCTCACCCGGGACTAGCGGGGGGGCAATGAGTAATGAGCAGTTCTTC; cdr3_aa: CASSPGTSGGAMSNEQFF
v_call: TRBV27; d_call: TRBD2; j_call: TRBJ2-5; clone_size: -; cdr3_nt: TGTGCCAGCAGTTTATCGCGGACTAGCGGGACCCAGTACTTC; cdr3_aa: CASSLSRTSGTQYF
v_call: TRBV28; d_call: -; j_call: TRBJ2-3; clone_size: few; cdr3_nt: TGTGCCAGCAGTTCGGGATACCTAAGCACAGATACGCAGTATTTT; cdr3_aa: CASSSGYLSTDTQYF
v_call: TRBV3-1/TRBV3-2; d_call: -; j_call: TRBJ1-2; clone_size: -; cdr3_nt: TGTGCCAGCAGCCCCAGAGGGGCAGGGGTTTCGAACTATGGCTACACCTTC; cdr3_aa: CASSPRGAGVSNYGYTF
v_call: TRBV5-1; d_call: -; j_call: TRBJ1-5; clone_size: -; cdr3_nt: TGCGCCAGCAGCCCTACGGACTCCAATCAGCCCCAGCATTTT; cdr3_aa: CASSPTDSNQPQHF
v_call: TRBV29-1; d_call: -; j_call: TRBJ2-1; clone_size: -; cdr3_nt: TGCAGCGTGACCGCAGGCGACCTCTACAATGAGCAGTTCTTC; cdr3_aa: CSVTAGDLYNEQFF
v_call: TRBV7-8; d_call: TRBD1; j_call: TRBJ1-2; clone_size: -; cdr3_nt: TGTGCCAGCAGCTTAGCGGGACAGGGGGGCTATGGCTACACCTTC; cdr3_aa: CASSLAGQGGYGYTF
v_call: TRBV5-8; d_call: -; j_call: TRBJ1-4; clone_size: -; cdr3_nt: TGTGCCAGCAGCGGCGGGGTCAACAATGAAAAACTGTTTTTT; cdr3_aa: CASSGGVNNEKLFF
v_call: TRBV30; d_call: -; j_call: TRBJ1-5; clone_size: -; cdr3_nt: TGTGCCTGGAGTGTACAGGAGAATCAGCCCCAGCATTTT; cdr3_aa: CAWSVQENQPQHF
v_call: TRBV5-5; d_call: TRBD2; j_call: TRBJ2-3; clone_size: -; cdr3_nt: TGTGCCAGCAGCCTCCCTTCCGGCGGGGGGCTAGATACGCAGTATTTT; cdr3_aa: CASSLPSGGGLDTQYF
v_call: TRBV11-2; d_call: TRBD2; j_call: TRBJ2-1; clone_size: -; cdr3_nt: TGTGCCAGCACCGGGGGGTTGAGCTCCTACAATGAGCAGTTCTTC; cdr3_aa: CASTGGLSSYNEQFF
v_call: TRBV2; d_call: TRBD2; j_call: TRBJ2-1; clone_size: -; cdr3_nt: TGTGCCAGCAGTATACTAGCGGGGGGGCTCAATGAGCAGTTCTTC; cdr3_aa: CASSILAGGLNEQFF
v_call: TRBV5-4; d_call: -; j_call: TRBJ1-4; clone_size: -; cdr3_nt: TGTGCCAGCAGCTTGAAAGGACAGAATGAAAAACTGTTTTTT; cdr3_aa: CASSLKGQNEKLFF
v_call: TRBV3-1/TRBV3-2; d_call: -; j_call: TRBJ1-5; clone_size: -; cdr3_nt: TGTGCCAGCAGCCAAGAGGCCTGGGGGGCATCCCAGCCCCAGCATTTT; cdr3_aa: CASSQEAWGASQPQHF
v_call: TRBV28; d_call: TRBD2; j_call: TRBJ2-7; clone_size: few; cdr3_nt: TGTGCCAGCAGTTGGGAGGGACCGTACGAGCAGTACTTC; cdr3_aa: CASSWEGPYEQYF
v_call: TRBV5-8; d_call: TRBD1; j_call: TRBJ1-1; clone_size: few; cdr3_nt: TGTGCCAGCAGCGCTGGACAGGGGGGGGTCGCTGAAGCTTTCTTT; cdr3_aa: CASSAGQGGVAEAFF
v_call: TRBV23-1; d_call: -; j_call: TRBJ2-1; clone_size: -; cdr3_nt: TGCGCCAGCATGGCAACGGGTGACAATGAGCAGTTCTTC; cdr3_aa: CASMATGDNEQFF
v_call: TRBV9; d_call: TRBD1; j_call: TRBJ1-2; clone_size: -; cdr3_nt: TGTGCCAGCAGCGAGGGACAGGGAAACTATGGCTACACCTTC; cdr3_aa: CASSEGQGNYGYTF
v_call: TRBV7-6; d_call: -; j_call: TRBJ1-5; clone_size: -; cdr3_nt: TGTGCCAGCAGCCCCGCTTTGGGGGACGCGAATCAGCCCCAGCATTTT; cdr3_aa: CASSPALGDANQPQHF
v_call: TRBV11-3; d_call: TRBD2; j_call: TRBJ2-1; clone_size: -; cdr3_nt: TGTGCCAGCAGCTTAGAACAGCGGGGGGGTGAGCAGTTCTTC; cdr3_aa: CASSLEQRGGEQFF
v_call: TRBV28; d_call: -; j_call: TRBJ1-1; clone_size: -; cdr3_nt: TGTGCCAGCACGCGGTTCACTGAAGCTTTCTTT; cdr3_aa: CASTRFTEAFF
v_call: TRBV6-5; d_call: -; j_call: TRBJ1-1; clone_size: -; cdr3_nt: TGTGCCAGCAGTTCCGCTGTGACTGAAGCTTTCTTT; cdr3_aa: CASSSAVTEAFF
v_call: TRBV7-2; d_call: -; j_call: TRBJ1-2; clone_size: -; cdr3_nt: TGTGCCAGCAGCTTAGTTTCCGGTATGGGCTATGGCTACACCTTC; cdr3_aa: CASSLVSGMGYGYTF
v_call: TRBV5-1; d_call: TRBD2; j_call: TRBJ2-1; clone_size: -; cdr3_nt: TGCGCCAGCAGCTCCCGGACTAGCGGGAGCCCCAGCTCCTACAATGAGCAGTTCTTC; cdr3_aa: CASSSRTSGSPSSYNEQFF
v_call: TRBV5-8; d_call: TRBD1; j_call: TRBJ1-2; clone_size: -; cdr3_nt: TGTGCCAGCAGCTTGGTGGGACAGGGGGTCTACACCTTC; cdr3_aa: CASSLVGQGVYTF
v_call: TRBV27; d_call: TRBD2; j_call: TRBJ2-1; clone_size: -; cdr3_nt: TGTGCCAGCAGTCTACGACTAGCGGGGGGGTCAAGGCAGTTCTTC; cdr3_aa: CASSLRLAGGSRQFF
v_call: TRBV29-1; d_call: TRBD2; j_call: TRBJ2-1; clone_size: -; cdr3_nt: TGCAGCGTTAAAACTAGCGGGGGGGTAGTTGAGCAGTTCTTC; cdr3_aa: CSVKTSGGVVEQFF
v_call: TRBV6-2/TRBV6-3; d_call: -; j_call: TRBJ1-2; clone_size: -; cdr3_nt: TGTGCCAGCAGCCGCAGCACGACAGGCGTAGGATATGGCTACACCTTC; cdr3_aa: CASSRSTTGVGYGYTF
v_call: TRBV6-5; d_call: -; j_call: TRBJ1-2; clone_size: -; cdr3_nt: TGTGCCAGCAGCGGAGCCTATGGCTACACCTTC; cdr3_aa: CASSGAYGYTF
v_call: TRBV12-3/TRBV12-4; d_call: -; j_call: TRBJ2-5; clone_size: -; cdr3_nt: TGTGCCAGCAGTTTCTACGGGGGGCAGACCCAGTACTTC; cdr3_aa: CASSFYGGQTQYF
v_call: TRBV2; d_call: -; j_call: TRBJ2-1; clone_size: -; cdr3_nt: TGTGCCAGCAGGCCGTCCGAGGCGTGGAATGAGCAGTTCTTC; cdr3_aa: CASRPSEAWNEQFF
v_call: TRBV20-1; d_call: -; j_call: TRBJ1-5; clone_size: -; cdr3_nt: TGCAGTGCTAGTGGGGGGGCAGCGCAGCCCCAGCATTTT; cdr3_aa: CSASGGAAQPQHF
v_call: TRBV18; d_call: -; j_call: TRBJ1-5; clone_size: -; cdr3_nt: TGTGCCAGCTCACCATACCCCGGCAATCAGCCCCAGCATTTT; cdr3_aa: CASSPYPGNQPQHF
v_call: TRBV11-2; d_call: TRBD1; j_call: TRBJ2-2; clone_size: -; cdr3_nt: TGTGCCAGCAGCAAATACCGGGACAGGGACACCGGGGAGCTGTTTTTT; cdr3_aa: CASSKYRDRDTGELFF
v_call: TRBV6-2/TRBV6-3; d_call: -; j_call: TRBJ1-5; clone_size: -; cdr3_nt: TGTGCCAGCAGACCTACAGGCGATAGCAATCAGCCCCAGCATTTT; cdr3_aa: CASRPTGDSNQPQHF
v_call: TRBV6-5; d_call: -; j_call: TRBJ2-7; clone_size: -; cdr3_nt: TGTGCCACGTGGGCCGTTTACGAGCAGTACTTC; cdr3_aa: CATWAVYEQYF
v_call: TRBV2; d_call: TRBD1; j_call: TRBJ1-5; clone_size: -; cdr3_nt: TGTGCCAGCTCGTCGGGACAGGGTAGCAATCAGCCCCAGCATTTT; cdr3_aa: CASSSGQGSNQPQHF
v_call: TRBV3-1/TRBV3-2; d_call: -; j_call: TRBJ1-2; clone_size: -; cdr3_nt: TGTGCCAGCAGCCAAGATCTAGCAGCAAACTATGGCTACACCTTC; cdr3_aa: CASSQDLAANYGYTF
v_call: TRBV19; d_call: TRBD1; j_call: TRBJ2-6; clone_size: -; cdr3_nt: TGTGCCAGTAGTTTACGGGACAGCTCTGGGGCCAACGTCCTGACTTTC; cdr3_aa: CASSLRDSSGANVLTF
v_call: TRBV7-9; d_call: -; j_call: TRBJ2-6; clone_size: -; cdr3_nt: TGTGCCAGCAGCGGACGAGGGGGCTCTGGGGCCAACGTCCTGACTTTC; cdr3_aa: CASSGRGGSGANVLTF
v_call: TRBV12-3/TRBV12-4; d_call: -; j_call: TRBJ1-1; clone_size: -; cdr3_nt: TGTGCCAGCAGTTTGAGGGAGGACACTGAAGCTTTCTTT; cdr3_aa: CASSLREDTEAFF
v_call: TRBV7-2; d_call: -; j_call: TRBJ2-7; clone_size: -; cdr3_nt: TGTGCCAGCAGCGTCGGACGGGAAAGCTCCTACGAGCAGTACTTC; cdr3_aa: CASSVGRESSYEQYF
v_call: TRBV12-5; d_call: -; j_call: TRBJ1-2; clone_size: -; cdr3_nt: TGTGCTAGTGGTTCTACACCGGGACTGTATAACTATGGCTACACCTTC; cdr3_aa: CASGSTPGLYNYGYTF
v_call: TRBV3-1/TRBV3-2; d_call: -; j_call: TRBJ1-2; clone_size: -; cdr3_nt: TGTGCCAGCAGCCAAGCTGTGTACTATGGCTACACCTTC; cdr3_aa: CASSQAVYYGYTF
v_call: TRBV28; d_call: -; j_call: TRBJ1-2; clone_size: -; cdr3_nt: TGTGCCAGCAGAGTGGTAGGGGGGGACTATGGCTACACCTTC; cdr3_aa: CASRVVGGDYGYTF
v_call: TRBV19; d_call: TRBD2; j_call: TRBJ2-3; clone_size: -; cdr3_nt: TGTGCCAGTAGTATATCGCTAGCGGGTCCCTTGGCAGATACGCAGTATTTT; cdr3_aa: CASSISLAGPLADTQYF
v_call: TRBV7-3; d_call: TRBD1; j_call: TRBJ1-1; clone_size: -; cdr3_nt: TGTGCCAGCAGCTTAAGGGGACAGGGAAGGACTGAAGCTTTCTTT; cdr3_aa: CASSLRGQGRTEAFF